This T cell receptor (beta chain) came from a study of Graves' ophthalmopathy and Graves' hyperthyroidism. On the study more broadly: The collection of peripheral blood took place at initial diagnosis, before any treatment. Study-level results: Between ophthalmopathy and stable hyperthyroidism, a 13-signature model drew a separation with nearly 90% sensitivity and around 80% specificity. The majority of expanded thyroid clonotypes above 0.001 frequency also occurred in blood.

This clonotype was counted at least ten times. Its specificity is not known. Orbital computed tomography, thyroid ultrasound, TRAb, serum thyroxine and clinical symptoms formed the basis of diagnosis. There are 13 residues in the CDR3. The germline gives CDR1 SGHAT, CDR2 FQNNGV. The V gene lost 5 bases and the J gene lost 2 bases, with 6 bases spanning the gap. The authors amplified TCR beta CDR3 regions, and they did so from RNA transcripts for repertoire sequencing. Scientists carried out first-round RT-PCR using HTBI primers and then a second-round multiplex PCR. TCRdb re-derived calls from the multiplex PCR reads in MiXCR, one entry per CDR3 protein. The sample lists a few hundred thousand distinct CDR3 sequences; roughly 17% were seen once.

The sequencing sample was made of peripheral blood. The chain couples TRBV11-2 to TRBJ2-2; D is uncertain. This TCR was sampled from an adult woman with stable Graves' hyperthyroidism. In DNA, the CDR3 is TGTGCCAGCAGCGTAAGAAACACCGGGGAGCTGTTTTTT. Protein: CASSVRNTGELFF.